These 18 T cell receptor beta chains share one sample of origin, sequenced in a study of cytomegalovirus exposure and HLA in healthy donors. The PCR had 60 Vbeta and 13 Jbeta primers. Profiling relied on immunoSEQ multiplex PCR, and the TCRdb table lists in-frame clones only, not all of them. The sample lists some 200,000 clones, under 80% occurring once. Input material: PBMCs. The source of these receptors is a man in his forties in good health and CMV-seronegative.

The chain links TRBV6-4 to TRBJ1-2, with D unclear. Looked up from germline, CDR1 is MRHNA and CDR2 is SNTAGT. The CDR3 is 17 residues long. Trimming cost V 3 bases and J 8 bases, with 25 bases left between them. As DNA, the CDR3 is TGTGCCAGCAGTGAAACCTTTGGCGGAGGGCGCGGGTCCGGCTACACCTTC. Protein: CASSETFGGGRGSGYTF.

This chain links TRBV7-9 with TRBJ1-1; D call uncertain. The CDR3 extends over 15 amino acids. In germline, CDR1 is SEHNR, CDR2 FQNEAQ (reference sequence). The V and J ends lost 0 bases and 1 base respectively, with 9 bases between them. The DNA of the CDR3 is TGTGCCAGCAGCTTAGCGCTAACCGGGAACACTGAAGCTTTCTTT. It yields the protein CASSLALTGNTEAFF.

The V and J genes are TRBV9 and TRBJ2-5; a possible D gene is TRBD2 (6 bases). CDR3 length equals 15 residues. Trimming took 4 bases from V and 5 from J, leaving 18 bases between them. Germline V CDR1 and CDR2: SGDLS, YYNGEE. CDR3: CASSSLVGSGETQYF. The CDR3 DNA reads TGTGCCAGCAGCTCTCTCGTTGGGAGCGGGGAGACCCAGTACTTC.

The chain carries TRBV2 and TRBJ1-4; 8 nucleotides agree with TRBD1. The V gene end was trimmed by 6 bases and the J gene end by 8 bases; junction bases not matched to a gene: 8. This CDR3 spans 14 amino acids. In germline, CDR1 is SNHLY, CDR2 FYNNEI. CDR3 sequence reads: CASSPGGVGEKLFF. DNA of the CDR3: TGTGCCAGCAGCCCAGGGGGCGTTGGAGAAAAACTGTTTTTT.

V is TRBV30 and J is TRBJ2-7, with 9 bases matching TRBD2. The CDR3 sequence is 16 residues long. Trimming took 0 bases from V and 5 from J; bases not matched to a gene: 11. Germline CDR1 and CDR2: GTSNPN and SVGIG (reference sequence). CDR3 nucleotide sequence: TGTGCCTGGAGTGTGGGCGGGGGGGCCCTGAGGAACGAGCAGTACTTC. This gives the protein CAWSVGGGALRNEQYF.

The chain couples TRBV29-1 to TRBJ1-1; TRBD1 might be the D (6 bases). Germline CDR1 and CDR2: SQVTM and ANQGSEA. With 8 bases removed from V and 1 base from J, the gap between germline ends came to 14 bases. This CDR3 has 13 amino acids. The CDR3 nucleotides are TGCAGCCATGCTCGGACAGAGAACACTGAAGCTTTCTTT. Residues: CSHARTENTEAFF.

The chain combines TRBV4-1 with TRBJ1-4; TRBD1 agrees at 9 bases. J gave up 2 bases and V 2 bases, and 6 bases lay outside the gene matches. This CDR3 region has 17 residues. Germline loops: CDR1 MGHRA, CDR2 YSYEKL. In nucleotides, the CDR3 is TGCGCCAGCAGCCAAAGTGGGACAGGGCGCACTAATGAAAAACTGTTTTTT. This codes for CASSQSGTGRTNEKLFF.

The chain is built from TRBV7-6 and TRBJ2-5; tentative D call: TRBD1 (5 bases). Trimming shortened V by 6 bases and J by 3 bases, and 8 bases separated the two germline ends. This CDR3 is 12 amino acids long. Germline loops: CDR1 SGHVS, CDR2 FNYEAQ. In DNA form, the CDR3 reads TGTGCCAGCAGTGGGGCGGAAGAGACCCAGTACTTC. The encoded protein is CASSGAEETQYF.

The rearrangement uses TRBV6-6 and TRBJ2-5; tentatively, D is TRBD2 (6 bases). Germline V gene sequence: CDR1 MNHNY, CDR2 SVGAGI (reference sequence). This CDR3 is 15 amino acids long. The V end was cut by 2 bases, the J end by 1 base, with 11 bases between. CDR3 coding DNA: TGTGCCAGCAGTTACAACGGGGGAGGCCAAGAGACCCAGTACTTC. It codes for CASSYNGGGQETQYF.

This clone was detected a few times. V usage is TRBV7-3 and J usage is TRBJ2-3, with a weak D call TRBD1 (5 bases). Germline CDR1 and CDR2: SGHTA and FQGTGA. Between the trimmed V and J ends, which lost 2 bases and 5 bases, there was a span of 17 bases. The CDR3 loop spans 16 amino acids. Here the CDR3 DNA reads TGTGCCAGCAGCTTAGGGGCAATTGGGTGTGGAGATACGCAGTATTTT. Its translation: CASSLGAIGCGDTQYF.

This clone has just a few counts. CDR3 sequence: CASSFFKQKAAYEQYF. The CDR3 DNA is TGTGCCAGCAGTTTTTTCAAGCAGAAGGCGGCATACGAGCAGTACTTC. The chain recombines TRBV7-6 with TRBJ2-7; no clear D gene. The CDR3 is 16 residues long. Looked up from germline, CDR1 is SGHVS and CDR2 is FNYEAQ. The V gene lost 6 bases and the J gene lost 4 bases, with 22 bases spanning the gap.

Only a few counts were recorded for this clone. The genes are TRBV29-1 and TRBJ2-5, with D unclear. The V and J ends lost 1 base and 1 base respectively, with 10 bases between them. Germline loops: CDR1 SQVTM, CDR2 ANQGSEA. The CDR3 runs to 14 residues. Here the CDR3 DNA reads TGCAGCGTTGAAGGTCAGGCCTCCCAAGAGACCCAGTACTTC. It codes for CSVEGQASQETQYF. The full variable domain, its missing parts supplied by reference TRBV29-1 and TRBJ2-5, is SAVISQKPSRDICQRGTSLTIQCQVDSQVTMMFWYRQQPGQSLTLIATANQGSEATYESGFVIDKFPISRPNLTFSTLTVSNMSPEDSSIYLCSVEGQASQETQYFGPGTRLLVL.

In nucleotides, the CDR3 is TGTGCCAGCAGCTCCACAGGGTACGAGCAGTACTTC. As protein: CASSSTGYEQYF. The chain has TRBV7-9 and TRBJ2-7; possibly TRBD1 for D (6 bases). Looked up from germline, CDR1 is SEHNR and CDR2 is FQNEAQ (reference sequence). V was pared by 4 bases and J by 4 bases, with 8 bases between. CDR3 size: 12 residues. The variable domain in full, with the rest retrieved from reference TRBV7-9 and TRBJ2-7, is DTGVSQNPRHKITKRGQNVTFRCDPISEHNRLYWYRQTLGQGPEFLTYFQNEAQLEKSRLLSDRFSAERPKGSFSTLEIQRTEQGDSAMYLCASSSTGYEQYFGPGTRLTVT.

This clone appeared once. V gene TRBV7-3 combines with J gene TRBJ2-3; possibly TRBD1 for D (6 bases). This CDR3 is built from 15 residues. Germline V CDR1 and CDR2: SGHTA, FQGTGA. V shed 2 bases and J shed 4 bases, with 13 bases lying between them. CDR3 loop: CASSLEQGWADTQYF. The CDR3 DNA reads TGTGCCAGCAGCTTAGAACAGGGCTGGGCAGATACGCAGTATTTT.

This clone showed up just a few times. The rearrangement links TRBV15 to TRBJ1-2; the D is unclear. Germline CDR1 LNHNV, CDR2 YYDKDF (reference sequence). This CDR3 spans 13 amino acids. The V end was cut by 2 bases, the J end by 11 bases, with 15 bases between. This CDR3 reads CATSRTVPAGYTF. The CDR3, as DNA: TGTGCCACCAGCAGAACAGTACCTGCTGGGTACACCTTC.

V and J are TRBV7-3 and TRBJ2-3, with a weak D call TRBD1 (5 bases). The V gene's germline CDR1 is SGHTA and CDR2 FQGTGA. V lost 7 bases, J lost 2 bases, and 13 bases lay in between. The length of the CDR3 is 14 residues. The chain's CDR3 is CASKTAVNTDTQYF. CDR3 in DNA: TGTGCCAGCAAGACAGCTGTTAACACAGATACGCAGTATTTT.

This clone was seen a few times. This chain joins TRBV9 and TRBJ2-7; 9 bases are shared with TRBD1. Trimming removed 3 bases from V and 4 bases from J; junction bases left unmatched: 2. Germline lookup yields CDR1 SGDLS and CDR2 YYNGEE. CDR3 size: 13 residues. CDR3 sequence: CASSADRGYEQYF. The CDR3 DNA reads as TGTGCCAGCAGCGCGGACAGGGGTTACGAGCAGTACTTC.

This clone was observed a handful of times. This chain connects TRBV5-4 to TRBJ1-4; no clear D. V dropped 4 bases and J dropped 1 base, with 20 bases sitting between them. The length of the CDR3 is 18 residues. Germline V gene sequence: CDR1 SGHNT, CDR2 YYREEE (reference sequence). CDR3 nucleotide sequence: TGTGCCAGCAGCCAAGACCATCGAGCGGATGTAACTAATGAAAAACTGTTTTTT. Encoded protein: CASSQDHRADVTNEKLFF.